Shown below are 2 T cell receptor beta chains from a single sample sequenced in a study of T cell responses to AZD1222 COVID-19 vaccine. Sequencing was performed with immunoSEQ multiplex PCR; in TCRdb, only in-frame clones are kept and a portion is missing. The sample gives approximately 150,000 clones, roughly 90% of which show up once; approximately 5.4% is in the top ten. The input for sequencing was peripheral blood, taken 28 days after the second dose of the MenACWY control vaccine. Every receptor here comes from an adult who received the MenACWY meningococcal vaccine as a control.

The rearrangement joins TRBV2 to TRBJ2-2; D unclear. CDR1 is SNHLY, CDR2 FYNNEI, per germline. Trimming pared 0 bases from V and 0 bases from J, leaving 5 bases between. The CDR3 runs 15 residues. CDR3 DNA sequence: TGTGCCAGCAGTGAAGCTAGACCGAACACCGGGGAGCTGTTTTTT. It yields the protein CASSEARPNTGELFF.

The CDR3 loop is CASSLGSGSGNKQFF. In DNA, the CDR3 is TGTGCCAGCAGCTTAGGCTCAGGGAGTGGGAATAAGCAGTTCTTC. The chain employs TRBV7-9 and TRBJ2-1; D assignment may be TRBD1 or TRBD2 (5 bases each). V was shortened by 1 base and J by 11 bases, with 18 bases between the two germline ends. The germline V gene has CDR1 SEHNR and CDR2 FQNEAQ (reference sequence). The CDR3 extends over 15 amino acids. The full variable domain, its missing parts supplied by reference TRBV7-9 and TRBJ2-1, is DTGVSQNPRHKITKRGQNVTFRCDPISEHNRLYWYRQTLGQGPEFLTYFQNEAQLEKSRLLSDRFSAERPKGSFSTLEIQRTEQGDSAMYLCASSLGSGSGNKQFFGPGTRLTVL.